The rows below give T cell receptor beta chains drawn from one sample of a study of a mutant IDH1 vaccine in newly diagnosed glioma. Clones were sequenced by immunoSEQ multiplex PCR, and TCRdb holds only the in-frame ones, with some missing. The data show under 55,000 clones, more than 85% seen once. No cognate antigen is known for these TCRs. The sequenced sample was PBMCs, obtained from a glioma patient whose treatment included an IDH1 peptide vaccine. These receptors were obtained from a middle-aged man with glioma. Each CDR3 is given with its conserved first and last residue. A D gene is named only where the DNA matches it firmly. The size of a clone is reported for some rows only, either as once, few or many, or as a class for expanded clones.

v_call	clone_size	j_call	d_call	cdr3_aa	cdr3_nt
TRBV7-9	once	TRBJ2-3	TRBD2	CASSTRLAGGLDTQYF	TGTGCCAGCAGCACCCGCCTAGCGGGGGGGTTGGATACGCAGTATTTT
TRBV5-8	-	TRBJ2-5	-	CASSSLQGPQETQYF	TGTGCCAGCAGCTCCCTACAGGGACCTCAAGAGACCCAGTACTTC
TRBV30	-	TRBJ2-7	-	CAWSPKYEQYF	TGTGCCTGGAGTCCAAAGTACGAGCAGTACTTC
TRBV4-3	-	TRBJ2-3	-	CASSQEGRSTDTQYF	TGCGCCAGCAGCCAAGAAGGGAGGAGCACAGATACGCAGTATTTT
TRBV5-1	-	TRBJ2-7	TRBD1	CASSLGGQGSEQYF	TGCGCCAGCAGCTTGGGAGGACAGGGCTCTGAGCAGTACTTC
TRBV11-1	-	TRBJ1-1	-	CASSPNAGGPNTEAFF	TGTGCCAGCAGCCCCAACGCCGGGGGGCCGAACACTGAAGCTTTCTTT
TRBV6-5	-	TRBJ2-7	-	CASSYVYSDYYEQYF	TGTGCCAGCAGTTACGTGTACAGTGATTACTACGAGCAGTACTTC
TRBV30	-	TRBJ1-2	-	CAWVGMPTGAEGYTF	TGTGCCTGGGTGGGGATGCCAACTGGAGCTGAGGGCTACACCTTC
TRBV5-1	-	TRBJ2-2	-	CASSATGNANTGELFF	TGCGCCAGCAGCGCTACAGGGAACGCGAACACCGGGGAGCTGTTTTTT
TRBV2	-	TRBJ1-1	-	CASSEAPGSPRYAEAFF	TGTGCCAGCAGTGAAGCGCCTGGTTCCCCCAGGTACGCTGAAGCTTTCTTT
TRBV4-2	-	TRBJ2-1	-	CASSLFWGPGEQFF	TGTGCCAGCAGCCTTTTCTGGGGACCCGGTGAGCAGTTCTTC
TRBV5-1	-	TRBJ2-2	-	CASSLGRSGGNIGELFF	TGCGCCAGCAGCTTGGGGCGCTCAGGTGGAAACATCGGGGAGCTGTTTTTT
TRBV9	-	TRBJ2-3	TRBD2	CASSAQRGNTDTQYF	TGTGCCAGCAGCGCCCAGCGGGGAAACACAGATACGCAGTATTTT
TRBV12-5	-	TRBJ2-5	-	CASAPGGVGGTQYF	TGTGCTAGTGCCCCGGGTGGGGTTGGAGGGACCCAGTACTTC
TRBV6-5	-	TRBJ2-5	-	CASSLLDQETQYF	TGTGCCAGCAGTTTGTTAGACCAAGAGACCCAGTACTTC
TRBV6-6	-	TRBJ2-3	-	CASSLTDTQYF	TGTGCCAGCAGCCTCACAGATACGCAGTATTTT
TRBV28	-	TRBJ2-7	-	CASSLGGTAYF	TGTGCCAGCAGTTTAGGGGGGACAGCGTACTTC
TRBV7-9	-	TRBJ1-4	-	CASSLESWGNEKLFF	TGTGCCAGCAGCTTAGAATCCTGGGGGAATGAAAAACTGTTTTTT
TRBV19	-	TRBJ2-7	TRBD1	CASSIAAGQGAYEQYF	TGTGCCAGTAGTATAGCGGCTGGACAGGGGGCTTACGAGCAGTACTTC
TRBV19	-	TRBJ2-1	-	CASSIARSYNEQFF	TGTGCCAGTAGTATAGCCAGGAGCTACAATGAGCAGTTCTTC
TRBV6-1	-	TRBJ1-5	-	CASSEAGYRGQPQHF	TGTGCCAGCAGTGAAGCAGGTTATCGCGGTCAGCCCCAGCATTTT
TRBV28	-	TRBJ2-7	TRBD2	CASSLGELGLALPYEQYF	TGTGCCAGCAGTTTAGGGGAACTCGGACTAGCGCTGCCCTACGAGCAGTACTTC
TRBV10-3	once	TRBJ1-2	TRBD1	CAISVGTGGSYGYTF	TGTGCCATCAGTGTAGGGACAGGGGGTTCTTATGGCTACACCTTC
TRBV28	-	TRBJ1-1	-	CASSTTQQGNTEAFF	TGTGCCAGCAGCACCACCCAACAGGGGAACACTGAAGCTTTCTTT
TRBV9	once	TRBJ1-5	TRBD1	CASSVGTGGRDQPQHF	TGTGCCAGCAGCGTGGGGACAGGGGGAAGGGATCAGCCCCAGCATTTT
TRBV6-4	-	TRBJ2-1	TRBD2	CASSDSWRGLYNEQFF	TGTGCCAGCAGTGACTCGTGGCGGGGGTTGTACAATGAGCAGTTCTTC
TRBV5-1	-	TRBJ2-1	TRBD2	CASSLSSGSFDEQFF	TGCGCCAGCAGCTTGTCTAGCGGGAGTTTTGATGAGCAGTTCTTC
TRBV19	-	TRBJ2-3	TRBD2	CASSLTSGATDTQYF	TGTGCCAGTAGTCTGACTAGCGGAGCCACAGATACGCAGTATTTT
TRBV25-1	-	TRBJ1-3	-	CASSEYVGNTIYF	TGTGCCAGCAGTGAATATGTGGGAAACACCATATATTTT
TRBV25-1	-	TRBJ2-7	-	CASSEIPYEQYF	TGTGCCAGCAGTGAAATACCCTACGAGCAGTACTTC
TRBV27	-	TRBJ1-5	-	CASSRGQTSNQPQHF	TGTGCCAGCAGTCGTGGACAGACTAGCAATCAGCCCCAGCATTTT
TRBV6-6	-	TRBJ2-1	-	CASSTGDKVSYNEQFF	TGTGCCAGCAGTACCGGCGACAAGGTATCCTACAATGAGCAGTTCTTC
TRBV28	-	TRBJ2-7	TRBD1	CASGTGGYEQYF	TGTGCCAGCGGGACAGGGGGCTACGAGCAGTACTTC
TRBV4-1	-	TRBJ1-2	-	CASSQDGGRLGYTF	TGCGCCAGCAGCCAAGATGGGGGTCGGCTTGGCTACACCTTC
TRBV10-3	-	TRBJ2-1	TRBD2	CAISGGTSRTLRYNEQFF	TGTGCCATCAGTGGAGGGACTAGCCGCACACTCCGGTACAATGAGCAGTTCTTC
TRBV5-6	-	TRBJ2-5	-	CASSLAPAPSVAQYF	TGTGCCAGCAGCTTGGCGCCGGCCCCATCGGTTGCCCAGTACTTC
TRBV25-1	-	TRBJ2-2	-	CASSESRVDTGELFF	TGTGCCAGCAGTGAATCCAGGGTCGACACCGGGGAGCTGTTTTTT
TRBV5-8	-	TRBJ1-5	-	CASATGLGGHNQPQHF	TGTGCCAGCGCTACGGGGTTAGGGGGACACAATCAGCCCCAGCATTTT